These 15 T cell receptor beta chains share one sample of origin, sequenced in a study of cytomegalovirus exposure and HLA in healthy donors. Use of 60 Vbeta and 13 Jbeta primers characterized the PCR. Clones were read by immunoSEQ multiplex PCR, and TCRdb kept only the in-frame ones, dropping some. The data show fewer than 200,000 clones, with about four fifths seen just once and around 4.3% held by the top ten. The sequencing input was PBMCs. The receptors derive from a man aged 30 to 39 in good health and CMV-seronegative.

The V and J genes are TRBV19 and TRBJ2-1, with 9 bases lining up with TRBD2. J lost 8 bases, V lost 3 bases, and 5 bases had no gene match. Germline loops: CDR1 LNHDA, CDR2 SQIVND (reference sequence). The CDR3 runs 14 residues. The CDR3 DNA follows: TGTGCCAGTAGTATTTTGCGGGAGGGAGATGAGCAGTTCTTC. Residues: CASSILREGDEQFF. Supplemented by reference TRBV19 and TRBJ2-1, the full variable domain reads DGGITQSPKYLFRKEGQNVTLSCEQNLNHDAMYWYRQDPGQGLRLIYYSQIVNDFQKGDIAEGYSVSREKKESFPLTVTSAQKNPTAFYLCASSILREGDEQFFGPGTRLTVL.

J is TRBJ1-1 and V is TRBV27, with TRBD1 matching over 8 bases. The germline CDR1 and CDR2 sequences are MNHEY and SMNVEV (reference sequence). The CDR3 covers 14 residues. The V and J ends lost 2 bases and 1 base, in that order; junction bases with no gene match: 0. Written as DNA, the CDR3 is TGTGCCAGCAGTTTAGACAGGGGGAACACTGAAGCTTTCTTT. Its translation: CASSLDRGNTEAFF.

The J gene is TRBJ2-1, the V gene TRBV5-1; TRBD2 matches at 7 bases. The CDR3 has 14 amino acids. With V trimmed by 3 bases and J by 4 bases, 4 bases remained unmatched. Germline V gene data show CDR1 as SGHRS and CDR2 as YFSETQ. The CDR3 nucleotides read TGCGCCAGCAGCTCAAGCGGGACTTACAATGAGCAGTTCTTC. Protein: CASSSSGTYNEQFF.

V usage is TRBV10-3 and J usage is TRBJ2-7; 10 bases are a match to TRBD1. Germline V gives CDR1 ENHRY, CDR2 SYGVKD. This CDR3 has 14 amino acids. V shed 10 bases and J 3 bases; nucleotides not matched to a gene: 9. The CDR3 region is CASRTGTGDYEQYF. DNA of the CDR3: TGTGCCAGCCGTACCGGGACAGGGGACTACGAGCAGTACTTC.

Worth noting for this clone: The junction and the germline gene differ at one end; a read error may be behind it. The chain is built from TRBV10-1 and TRBJ2-7; a weak D match, TRBD2 (6 bases). Germline CDR1 is WNHNN and CDR2 is SYGVQD (reference sequence). This CDR3 is built from 12 residues. CDR3 in amino acids: CARSDGGDEQYF. The CDR3 DNA is TGCGCCAGAAGTGACGGAGGGGACGAGCAGTACTTC.

The chain is built from TRBV7-9 and TRBJ2-1, with D possibly being TRBD1 (6 bases). This CDR3 region has 14 residues. CDR1 is SEHNR, CDR2 FQNEAQ, per germline (reference sequence). Trimming left V 0 bases short and J 10 bases short, with 13 bases between. CDR3 residues: CASSLANRVVEQFF. CDR3 in DNA: TGTGCCAGCAGCTTAGCGAACAGGGTAGTAGAGCAGTTCTTC.

The rearrangement joins TRBV6-1 to TRBJ1-5; possible D gene TRBD1, 6 bases. Germline V gene sequence: CDR1 MNHNS, CDR2 SASEGT. The CDR3 consists of 13 residues. Trimming stripped 6 bases from V and 4 bases from J, with 10 bases between. The CDR3 protein is CASRLQGNQPQHF. The CDR3 DNA sequence: TGTGCCAGCAGACTACAGGGTAATCAGCCCCAGCATTTT.

The CDR3 loop is CASSFGGTGEYEQYF. CDR3 nucleotides: TGTGCCAGCAGCTTCGGGGGGACAGGGGAATACGAGCAGTACTTC. The chain employs TRBV7-9 and TRBJ2-7, with 10 nucleotides matching TRBD1. V dropped 3 bases and J dropped 4; count of bases not matched to a gene: 6. CDR3 length: 15 amino acids. Per the germline V gene, CDR1 is SEHNR and CDR2 is FQNEAQ (reference sequence).

The chain employs TRBV29-1 and TRBJ2-1, with 11 bases fitting TRBD2. The CDR3 spans 14 residues. The germline V gene has CDR1 SQVTM and CDR2 ANQGSEA. The trim removed 4 bases at V and 7 bases at J, leaving 6 bases unmatched. The CDR3 DNA reads as TGCAGCGTTGGTTCTAGCGGGAGGAGGAATGAGCAGTTCTTC. Its protein is CSVGSSGRRNEQFF.

The chain has TRBV25-1 and TRBJ1-1; D is possibly TRBD1 (5 bases). The germline V and J ends were trimmed by 4 bases and 6 bases, with 18 bases remaining between them. The germline gives CDR1 MGHDK, CDR2 SYGVNS. The CDR3 spans 15 residues. The CDR3, as DNA: TGTGCCAGCAGTGGACCCCCAGGGCCCTGGGCTGAAGCTTTCTTT. Its protein product is CASSGPPGPWAEAFF. The full variable domain, rest sourced from reference TRBV25-1 and TRBJ1-1, is EADIYQTPRYLVIGTGKKITLECSQTMGHDKMYWYQQDPGMELHLIHYSYGVNSTEKGDLSSESTVSRIRTEHFPLTLESARPSHTSQYLCASSGPPGPWAEAFFGQGTRLTVV.

This clone has just one count. The V gene is TRBV5-1, the J gene TRBJ2-2; 7 nucleotides line up with TRBD2. This CDR3 has 16 amino acids. CDR1 and CDR2 from the germline V gene are SGHRS and YFSETQ. Unmatched junction bases numbered 8, after V lost 4 bases and J lost 2 bases. The CDR3 loop is CASSLQSGANTGELFF. The DNA of the CDR3 is TGCGCCAGCAGCCTCCAAAGCGGGGCCAACACCGGGGAGCTGTTTTTT.

This clone showed up just a few times. The rearrangement links TRBV9 to TRBJ2-7; no definite D call. Germline CDR1 reads SGDLS; CDR2 reads YYNGEE. This CDR3 is 14 amino acids long. V lost 2 bases, J lost 1 base, and 10 bases lay in between. Here the CDR3 reads CASSVRFESYEQYF. The DNA of the CDR3 is TGTGCCAGCAGCGTCCGGTTTGAGTCCTACGAGCAGTACTTC. Together with reference TRBV9 and TRBJ2-7, the CDR3 gives the full variable domain: DSGVTQTPKHLITATGQRVTLRCSPRSGDLSVYWYQQSLDQGLQFLIQYYNGEERAKGNILERFSAQQFPDLHSELNLSSLELGDSALYFCASSVRFESYEQYFGPGTRLTVT.

The V and J genes are TRBV5-4 and TRBJ2-2, with 8 bases fitting TRBD2. The ends lost 4 bases at V and 4 bases at J; junction bases unmatched: 6. CDR1 SGHNT and CDR2 YYREEE come from the germline V gene (reference sequence). CDR3 length: 15 residues. CDR3 nucleotides: TGTGCCAGCAGCCTAGGGACTAGGGTCACCGGGGAGCTGTTTTTT. It translates to CASSLGTRVTGELFF. Using reference TRBV5-4 and TRBJ2-2 for the parts outside the CDR3, the full variable domain is ETGVTQSPTHLIKTRGQQVTLRCSSQSGHNTVSWYQQALGQGPQFIFQYYREEENGRGNFPPRFSGLQFPNYSSELNVNALELDDSALYLCASSLGTRVTGELFFGEGSRLTVL.

The V gene is TRBV7-3, the J gene TRBJ1-3; 11 positions agree with TRBD1. The J segment lost 4 bases and the V segment lost 5 bases, leaving 7 bases of the junction unmatched. The length of the CDR3 is 16 residues. In germline, CDR1 is SGHTA, CDR2 FQGTGA. The CDR3 DNA is TGTGCCAGCAGCGGGGGACAGGGGGTTAGGGGAAACACCATATATTTT. It specifies CASSGGQGVRGNTIYF.

With regard to this clone: This sample includes further DNA sequences coding for the same CDR3. The V call is TRBV19, the J call TRBJ2-5; D is unclear. The CDR3 runs 13 residues. The germline V gene encodes CDR1 LNHDA and CDR2 SQIVND (reference sequence). V lost 1 base to trimming and J lost 2 bases, with 5 bases between them. The CDR3 nucleotides are TGTGCCAGTAGTATAGGCCAGCAAGAGACCCAGTACTTC. This translates into CASSIGQQETQYF.